Detailed here is one TCR beta chain. This sample is part of a study of blood T cell repertoires in COVID-19. Authors' methods: Reference gene primer amplification gave estimated nucleated cell counts. Sequencing used immunoSEQ multiplex PCR; TCRdb keeps in-frame clones, though not all of them. Clone size and the V and J calls come from that table; the DNA yielded D and trimming. Found here are about 250,000 clones, roughly nine tenths of them singletons; the top ten hold under 2.5%. This CDR3 region has 14 residues. CDR1 SGHRS and CDR2 YFSETQ come from the germline V gene. The V gene lost 0 bases and the J gene lost 5 bases, with 12 bases spanning the gap.

Sequenced: PBMCs or T cells enriched from blood (not recorded which). V gene TRBV5-1 combines with J gene TRBJ2-7; D possibly corresponds to TRBD2 (6 bases). The TCR originated in a young woman who had recovered from COVID-19. CDR3 in amino acids: CASSLEGGSHEQYF. The CDR3 DNA reads TGCGCCAGCAGCTTGGAGGGAGGTTCTCACGAGCAGTACTTC.